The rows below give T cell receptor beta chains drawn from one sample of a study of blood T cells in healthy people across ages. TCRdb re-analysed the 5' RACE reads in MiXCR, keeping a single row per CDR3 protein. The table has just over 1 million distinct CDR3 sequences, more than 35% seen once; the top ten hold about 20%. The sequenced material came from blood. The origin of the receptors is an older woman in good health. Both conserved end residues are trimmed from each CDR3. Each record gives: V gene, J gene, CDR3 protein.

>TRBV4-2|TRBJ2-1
ASSQYLAGETDEYNEQF
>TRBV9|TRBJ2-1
ASSPTGLGYEQF
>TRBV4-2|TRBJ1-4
ASSQQDRGDEKLF
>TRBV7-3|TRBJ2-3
ASSSAGGADTQY
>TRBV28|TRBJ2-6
ASSLTGTPSGANVLT
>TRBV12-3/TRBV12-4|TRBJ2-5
ASSLKRAIEYQETQY
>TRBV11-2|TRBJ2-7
ASSTAGGSSYEQY
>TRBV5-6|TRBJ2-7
ASSRTGISYEQY
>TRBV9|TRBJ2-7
ASSAGVGGYEQY
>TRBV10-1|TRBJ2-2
ASSESASGILNTGELF
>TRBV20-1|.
SAGADFIEQY
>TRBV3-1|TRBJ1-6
ASSQETGANSPLH
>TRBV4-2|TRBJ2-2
ASSQDVGELF
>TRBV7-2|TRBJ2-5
ASSLVGANAPSQY
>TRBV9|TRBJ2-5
ASSSGQGYQETQY
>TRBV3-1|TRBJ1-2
ASSQDLRQGSYGYT
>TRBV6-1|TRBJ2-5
ASSRPGASGFTWETQY
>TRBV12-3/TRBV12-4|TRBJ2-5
ASSLGQALQETQY
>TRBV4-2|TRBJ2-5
ASSQDRAGVQTQY
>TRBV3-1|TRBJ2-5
ASSQERGLGQETQY
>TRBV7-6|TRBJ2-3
ASSFKGPRSPTDTQY
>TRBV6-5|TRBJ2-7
ASSYFGQAPYEQY
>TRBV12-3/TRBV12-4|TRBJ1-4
ASSPGDRRTEKLF
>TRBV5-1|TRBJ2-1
ASSLVDRGRNEQF
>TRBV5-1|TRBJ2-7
ASSLGTSGRSYEQY
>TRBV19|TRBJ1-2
ASSIMAGVEAGYT
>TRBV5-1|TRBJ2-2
ASTLVGAHTGELF
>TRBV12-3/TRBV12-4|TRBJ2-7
ASSFGISGTFYEQY
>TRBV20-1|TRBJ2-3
SARETSHNTDTQY
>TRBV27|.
ASSAGLAGIYNEQY
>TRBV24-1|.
AARGGINNEQY
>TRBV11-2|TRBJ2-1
ASSLRQPNEQF
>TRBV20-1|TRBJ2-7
SAQTQGSSSYEQY
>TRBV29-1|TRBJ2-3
SGLSGTSGSVGTDTQY
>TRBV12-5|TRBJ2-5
ASGSYTVERQETRY
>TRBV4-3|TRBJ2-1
ASSHPTSGSRFYEQF
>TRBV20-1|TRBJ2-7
SARGPNYEQY
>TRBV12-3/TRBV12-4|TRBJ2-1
ASTAGDRWLDEQF
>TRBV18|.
AISPTLYEQY
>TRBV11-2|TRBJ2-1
ASSLGGSGSYNEQF
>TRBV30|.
AWMGMKTQY
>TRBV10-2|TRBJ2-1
ASSGTSGIRREQF
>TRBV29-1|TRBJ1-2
SVMTVGCGYT